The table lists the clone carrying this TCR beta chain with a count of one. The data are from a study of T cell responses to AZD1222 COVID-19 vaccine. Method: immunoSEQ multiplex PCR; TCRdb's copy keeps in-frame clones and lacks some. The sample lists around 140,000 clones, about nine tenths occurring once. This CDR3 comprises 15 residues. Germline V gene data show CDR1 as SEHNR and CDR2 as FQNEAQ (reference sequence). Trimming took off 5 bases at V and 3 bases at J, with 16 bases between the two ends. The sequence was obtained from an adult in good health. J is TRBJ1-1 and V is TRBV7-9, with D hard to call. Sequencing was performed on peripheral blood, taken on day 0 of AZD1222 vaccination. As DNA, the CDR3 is TGTGCCAGCAGCCCCCGCGGTGAGGCACACACTGAAGCTTTCTTT. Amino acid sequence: CASSPRGEAHTEAFF.